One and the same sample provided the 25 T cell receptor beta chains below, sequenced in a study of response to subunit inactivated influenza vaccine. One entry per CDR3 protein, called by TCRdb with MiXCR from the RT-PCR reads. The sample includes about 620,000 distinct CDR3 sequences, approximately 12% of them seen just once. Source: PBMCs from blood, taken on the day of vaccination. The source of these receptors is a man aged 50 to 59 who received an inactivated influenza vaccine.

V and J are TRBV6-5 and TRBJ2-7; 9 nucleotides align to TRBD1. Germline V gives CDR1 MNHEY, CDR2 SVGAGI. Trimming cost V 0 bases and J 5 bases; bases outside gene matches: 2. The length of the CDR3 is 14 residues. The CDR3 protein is CASSYSDRGHEQYF. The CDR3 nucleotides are TGTGCCAGCAGTTACTCGGACAGGGGCCACGAGCAGTACTTC.

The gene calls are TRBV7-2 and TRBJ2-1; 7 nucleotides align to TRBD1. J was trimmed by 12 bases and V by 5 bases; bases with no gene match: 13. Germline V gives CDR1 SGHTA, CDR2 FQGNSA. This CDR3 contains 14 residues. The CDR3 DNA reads TGTGCCAGCAGCCCCACCCCGGCCCGGGACAGGCAGTTCTTC. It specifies CASSPTPARDRQFF.

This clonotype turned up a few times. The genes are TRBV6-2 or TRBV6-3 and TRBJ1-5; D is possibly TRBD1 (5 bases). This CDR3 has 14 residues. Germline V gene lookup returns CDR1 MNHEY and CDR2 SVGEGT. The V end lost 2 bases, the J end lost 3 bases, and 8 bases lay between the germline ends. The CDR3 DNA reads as TGTGCCAGCAGTTACGAGGGGTACAATCAGCCCCAGCATTTT. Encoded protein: CASSYEGYNQPQHF.

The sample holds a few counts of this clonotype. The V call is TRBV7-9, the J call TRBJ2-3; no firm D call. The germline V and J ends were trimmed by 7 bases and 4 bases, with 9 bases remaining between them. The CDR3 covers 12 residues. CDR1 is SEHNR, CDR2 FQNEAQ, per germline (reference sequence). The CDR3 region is CASMGMADTQYF. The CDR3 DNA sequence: TGTGCCAGCATGGGTATGGCAGATACGCAGTATTTT. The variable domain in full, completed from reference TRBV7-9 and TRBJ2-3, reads DTGVSQNPRHKITKRGQNVTFRCDPISEHNRLYWYRQTLGQGPEFLTYFQNEAQLEKSRLLSDRFSAERPKGSFSTLEIQRTEQGDSAMYLCASMGMADTQYFGPGTRLTVL.

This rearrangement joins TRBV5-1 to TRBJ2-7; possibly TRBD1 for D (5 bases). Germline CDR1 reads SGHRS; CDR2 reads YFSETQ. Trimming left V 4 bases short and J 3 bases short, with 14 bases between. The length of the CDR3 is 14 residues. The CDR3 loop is CASSPSSRDYEQYF. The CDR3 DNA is TGCGCCAGCAGCCCCTCGTCCAGGGACTACGAGCAGTACTTC. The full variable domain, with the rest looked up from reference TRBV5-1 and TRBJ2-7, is KAGVTQTPRYLIKTRGQQVTLSCSPISGHRSVSWYQQTPGQGLQFLFEYFSETQRNKGNFPGRFSGRQFSNSRSEMNVSTLELGDSALYLCASSPSSRDYEQYFGPGTRLTVT.

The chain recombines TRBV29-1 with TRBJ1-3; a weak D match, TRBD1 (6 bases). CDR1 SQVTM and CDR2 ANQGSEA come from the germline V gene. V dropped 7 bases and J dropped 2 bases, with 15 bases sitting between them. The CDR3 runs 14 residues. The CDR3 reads CSAETGRAGNTIYF. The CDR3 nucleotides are TGCAGCGCAGAAACAGGGAGGGCTGGAAACACCATATATTTT.

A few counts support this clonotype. DNA for the CDR3: TGTGCCAGCACCTACTTGGCGCGGGGGAGGCATGGCTACACCTTC. Amino acids: CASTYLARGRHGYTF. This chain links TRBV12-3 or TRBV12-4 with TRBJ1-2; the D gene is possibly TRBD1 (5 bases). V was shortened by 7 bases and J by 6 bases, with 21 bases between the two germline ends. The CDR3 is made up of 15 amino acids.

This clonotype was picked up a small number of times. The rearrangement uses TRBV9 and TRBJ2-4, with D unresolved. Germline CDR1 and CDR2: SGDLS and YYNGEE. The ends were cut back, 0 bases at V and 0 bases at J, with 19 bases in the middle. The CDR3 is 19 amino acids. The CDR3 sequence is CASSVEVGSPELAKNIQYF. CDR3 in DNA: TGTGCCAGCAGCGTAGAGGTCGGATCTCCAGAGTTAGCCAAAAACATTCAGTACTTC.

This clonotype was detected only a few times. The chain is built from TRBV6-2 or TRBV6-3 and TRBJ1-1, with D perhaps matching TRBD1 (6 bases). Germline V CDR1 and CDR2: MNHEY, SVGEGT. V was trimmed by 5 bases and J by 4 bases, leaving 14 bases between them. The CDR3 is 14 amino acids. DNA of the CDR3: TGTGCCAGCAGTGCACCCTCGGACAGCACTGAAGCTTTCTTT. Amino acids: CASSAPSDSTEAFF.

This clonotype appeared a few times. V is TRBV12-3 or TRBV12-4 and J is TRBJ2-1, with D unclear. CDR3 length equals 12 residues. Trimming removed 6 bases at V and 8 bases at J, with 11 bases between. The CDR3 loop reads CASSPDFDEQFF. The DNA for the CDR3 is TGTGCCAGCAGCCCCGATTTCGATGAGCAGTTCTTC.

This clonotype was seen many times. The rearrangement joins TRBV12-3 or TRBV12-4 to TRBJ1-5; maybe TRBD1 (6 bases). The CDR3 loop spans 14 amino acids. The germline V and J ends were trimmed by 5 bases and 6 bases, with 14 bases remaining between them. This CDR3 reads CASSQDSLGQPQHF. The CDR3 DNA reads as TGTGCCAGCAGTCAGGACAGCTTAGGTCAGCCCCAGCATTTT.

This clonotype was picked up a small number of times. CDR3 coding DNA: TGTGCCAGCATTAGCCCGAACACCGGGGAGCTGTTTTTT. Its protein is CASISPNTGELFF. The rearrangement links TRBV27 to TRBJ2-2, with D unresolved. Trimming pared 7 bases from V and 0 bases from J, leaving 6 bases between. The germline gives CDR1 MNHEY, CDR2 SMNVEV (reference sequence). The CDR3 has 13 amino acids.

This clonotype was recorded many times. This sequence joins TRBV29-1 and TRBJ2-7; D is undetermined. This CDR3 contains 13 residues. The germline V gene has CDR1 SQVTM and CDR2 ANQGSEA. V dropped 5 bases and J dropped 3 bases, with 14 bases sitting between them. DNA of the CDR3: TGCAGCGTTTCCAGCCCTGGGGACTACGAGCAGTACTTC. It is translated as CSVSSPGDYEQYF.

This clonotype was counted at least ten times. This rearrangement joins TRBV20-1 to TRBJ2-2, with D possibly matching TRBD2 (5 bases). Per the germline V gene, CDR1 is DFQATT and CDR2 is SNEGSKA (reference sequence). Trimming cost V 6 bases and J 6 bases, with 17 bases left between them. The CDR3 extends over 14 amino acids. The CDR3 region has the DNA TGCAGTGCGCGTCAAGCGCGGGTGTCCGGGGAGCTGTTTTTT. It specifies CSARQARVSGELFF.

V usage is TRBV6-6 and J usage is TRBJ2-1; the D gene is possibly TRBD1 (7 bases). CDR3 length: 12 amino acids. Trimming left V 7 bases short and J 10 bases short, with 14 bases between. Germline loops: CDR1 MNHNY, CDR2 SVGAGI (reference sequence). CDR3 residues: CASNGQGGEQFF. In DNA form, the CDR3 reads TGTGCCAGCAACGGGCAGGGGGGCGAGCAGTTCTTC.

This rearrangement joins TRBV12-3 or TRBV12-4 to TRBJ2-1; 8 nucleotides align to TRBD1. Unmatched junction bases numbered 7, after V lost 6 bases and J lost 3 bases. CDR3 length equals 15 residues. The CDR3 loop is CASSLRGTGYNEQFF. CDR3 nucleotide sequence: TGTGCCAGCAGCCTCAGAGGGACAGGCTACAATGAGCAGTTCTTC.

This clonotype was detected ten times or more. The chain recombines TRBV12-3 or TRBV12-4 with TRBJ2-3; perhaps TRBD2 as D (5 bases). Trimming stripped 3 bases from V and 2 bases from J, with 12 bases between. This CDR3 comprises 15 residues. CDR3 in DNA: TGTGCCAGCAGTTTGGGAGACTTTTACACAGATACGCAGTATTTT. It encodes CASSLGDFYTDTQYF.

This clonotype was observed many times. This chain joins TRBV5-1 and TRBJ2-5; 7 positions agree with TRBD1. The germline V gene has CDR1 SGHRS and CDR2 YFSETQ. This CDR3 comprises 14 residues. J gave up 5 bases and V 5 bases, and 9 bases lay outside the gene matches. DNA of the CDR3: TGCGCCAGCAGTGCGACAGGGATTGGGGAGACCCAGTACTTC. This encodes CASSATGIGETQYF.

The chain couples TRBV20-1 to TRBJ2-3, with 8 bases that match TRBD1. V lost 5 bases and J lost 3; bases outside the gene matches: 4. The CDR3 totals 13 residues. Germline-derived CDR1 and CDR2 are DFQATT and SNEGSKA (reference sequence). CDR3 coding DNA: TGCAGTGCTCAGGGGGCAGGGACAGATACGCAGTATTTT. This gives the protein CSAQGAGTDTQYF.

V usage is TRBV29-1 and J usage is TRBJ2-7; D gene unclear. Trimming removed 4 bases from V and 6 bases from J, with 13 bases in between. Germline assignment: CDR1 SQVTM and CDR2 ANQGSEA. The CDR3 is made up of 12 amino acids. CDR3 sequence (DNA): TGCAGCGTTGGATTTCTGAAGGGCGAGCAGTACTTC. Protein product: CSVGFLKGEQYF.

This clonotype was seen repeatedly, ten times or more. The CDR3: CASSYILRGAAGYTQYF. The CDR3 coding sequence is TGTGCCAGCAGTTATATTCTACGGGGGGCCGCGGGGTATACGCAGTATTTT. The chain links TRBV28 to TRBJ2-3; TRBD2 might be the D (7 bases). Germline CDR1 and CDR2: MDHEN and SYDVKM. Between the trimmed V and J ends, which lost 4 bases and 7 bases, there was a span of 24 bases. This CDR3 spans 17 amino acids.

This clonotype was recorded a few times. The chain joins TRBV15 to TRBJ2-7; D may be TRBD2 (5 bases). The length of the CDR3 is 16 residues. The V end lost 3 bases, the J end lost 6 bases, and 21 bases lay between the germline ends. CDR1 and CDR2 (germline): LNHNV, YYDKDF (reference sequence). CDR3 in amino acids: CATSSKVTGVMSEQYF. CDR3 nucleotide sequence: TGTGCCACCAGCAGTAAAGTTACCGGGGTAATGAGCGAGCAGTACTTC.

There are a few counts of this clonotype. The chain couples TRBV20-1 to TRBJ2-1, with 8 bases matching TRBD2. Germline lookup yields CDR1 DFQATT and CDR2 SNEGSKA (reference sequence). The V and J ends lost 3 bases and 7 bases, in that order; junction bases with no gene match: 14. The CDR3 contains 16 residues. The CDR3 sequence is CSASGSPAGVRNEQFF. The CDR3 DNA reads TGCAGTGCTAGTGGATCTCCAGCGGGGGTCCGGAATGAGCAGTTCTTC.

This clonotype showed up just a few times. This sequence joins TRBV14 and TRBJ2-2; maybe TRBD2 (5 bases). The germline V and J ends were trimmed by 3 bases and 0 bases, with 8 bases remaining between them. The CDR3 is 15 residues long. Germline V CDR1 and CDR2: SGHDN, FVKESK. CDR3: CASSQEVANTGELFF. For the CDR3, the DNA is TGTGCCAGCAGCCAGGAGGTCGCGAACACCGGGGAGCTGTTTTTT.

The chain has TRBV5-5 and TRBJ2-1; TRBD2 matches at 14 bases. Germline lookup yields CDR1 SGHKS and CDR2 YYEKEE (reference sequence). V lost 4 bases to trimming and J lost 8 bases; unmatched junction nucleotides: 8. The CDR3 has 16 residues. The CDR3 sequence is CASSRRGLAGADEQFF. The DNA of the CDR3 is TGTGCCAGCAGCAGAAGGGGACTAGCGGGAGCCGATGAGCAGTTCTTC.